This T cell receptor beta chain originates from a study of vaccination and CD4 T cells after COVID-19. Across the study: Participants were given two doses of BNT162b2 or mRNA-1273 vaccine.

V was clipped by 6 bases and J by 0 bases, with 8 bases between them. Per the germline V gene, CDR1 is MNHNS and CDR2 is SASEGT. This CDR3 has 13 amino acids. Details on this clonotype: No antigen is known for it.

Described time point: late sampling 161 to 241 days after vaccination in a few convalescent patients. TCRdb recomputed calls from the PCR reads with MiXCR, one row per CDR3 protein. The sample consists of about 29,000 distinct CDR3 sequences, approximately 48% of them appearing once. Points from the study as a whole: Going from 21 to 38, median SARS-CoV-2-reactive clonotypes did not rise significantly.

The chain recombines TRBV6-1 with TRBJ1-1; the D gene is possibly TRBD1 (6 bases). The sample was CD4+ T cells from blood, taken about 7 months after SARS-CoV-2 vaccination. The clonotype was recovered from a human donor who had recovered from COVID-19. CDR3: CASRRTVNTEAFF. CDR3 DNA sequence: TGTGCCAGCAGGAGGACAGTGAACACTGAAGCTTTCTTT.